The 8 T cell receptor beta chains below all came from one sample that was sequenced in a study of blood T cells in healthy people across ages. For the second PCR, which ran for about 6 to 11 cycles, a sample-barcoded 5' primer and a J-beta primer mix were used. TCRdb analysed the 5' RACE reads with MiXCR anew, one entry per CDR3 protein. The sample includes just over 1 million distinct CDR3 sequences, more than 35% of them seen just once. The material sequenced was blood. Receptors were obtained from a woman aged 55-70 years in good health.

The CDR3 protein is CASSPGGGEAEQYF. The CDR3 DNA sequence: TGTGCCAGCAGCCCCGGTGGGGGGGAGGCCGAGCAGTACTTC. J is TRBJ2-7 and V is TRBV7-9; 7 bases map to TRBD2. The trim removed 5 bases at V and 6 bases at J, leaving 10 bases unmatched. Germline V lookup: CDR1 SEHNR, CDR2 FQNEAQ (reference sequence). The CDR3 is 14 amino acids. Looking up the rest from reference TRBV7-9 and TRBJ2-7 gives the full variable domain: DTGVSQNPRHKITKRGQNVTFRCDPISEHNRLYWYRQTLGQGPEFLTYFQNEAQLEKSRLLSDRFSAERPKGSFSTLEIQRTEQGDSAMYLCASSPGGGEAEQYFGPGTRLTVT.

The chain couples TRBV12-3 or TRBV12-4 to TRBJ2-4, with 16 bases lining up with TRBD2. V gave up 5 bases and J gave up 6 bases; unmatched junction bases: 4. The CDR3 runs to 16 residues. CDR3 DNA sequence: TGTGCCAGCAGTCCGGGACTAGCGGGAGGGTTAAACATTCAGTACTTC. As protein: CASSPGLAGGLNIQYF.

The DNA for the CDR3 is TGTGCCAGCAGCCGGATTCTGGACAGGGGTCTGGGGGCCAACGTCCTGACTTTC. It codes for CASSRILDRGLGANVLTF. The chain employs TRBV7-3 and TRBJ2-6; TRBD1 aligns across 9 bases. Germline CDR1 SGHTA, CDR2 FQGTGA. The CDR3 is made up of 18 amino acids. Unmatched junction bases numbered 12, after V lost 5 bases and J lost 4 bases.

The chain has TRBV11-3 and TRBJ2-7, with D possibly being TRBD2 (6 bases). The CDR3 length is 15 residues. Trimming took off 1 base at V and 2 bases at J, with 12 bases between the two ends. Germline loops: CDR1 SGHNT, CDR2 YENEEA. The CDR3 loop reads CASSLGGGIAYEQYF. In nucleotides, the CDR3 is TGTGCCAGCAGCTTAGGTGGAGGGATCGCCTACGAGCAGTACTTC.

This clonotype came up a few times. As DNA, the CDR3 is TGTGCCACCAGCAGAGATCCCGGGGCGGTATACGAGCAGTACTTC. This translates into CATSRDPGAVYEQYF. The gene calls are TRBV15 and TRBJ2-7; D could derive from TRBD1 or TRBD2 (5 bases each). The CDR3 is 15 residues long. Trimming pared 0 bases from V and 4 bases from J, leaving 13 bases between. Germline-derived CDR1 and CDR2 are LNHNV and YYDKDF (reference sequence).

This clonotype was seen more than once but under ten times. The chain recombines TRBV20-1 with TRBJ2-7; TRBD2 is a possible D gene (5 bases). Germline CDR1 is DFQATT and CDR2 is SNEGSKA (reference sequence). This CDR3 has 11 residues. V was shortened by 0 bases and J by 9 bases, with 9 bases between the two germline ends. CDR3 region: CSARDHGGQYF. In DNA form, the CDR3 reads TGCAGTGCTAGAGACCACGGAGGGCAGTACTTC.

CDR3: CASSLELADEQFF. The CDR3 bases are TGTGCCAGCAGCTTAGAACTAGCCGATGAGCAGTTCTTC. The rearrangement joins TRBV11-2 to TRBJ2-1; perhaps TRBD2 as D (6 bases). Germline CDR1 reads SGHAT; CDR2 reads FQNNGV. CDR3 length: 13 amino acids. The V end was cut by 0 bases, the J end by 8 bases, with 8 bases between.

DNA of the CDR3: TGTGCCAGCAGCTTATATCTGGGGGCGGGAGGCTACACCTTC. Residues: CASSLYLGAGGYTF. The chain combines TRBV7-2 with TRBJ1-2; a weak D match, TRBD1 (6 bases). Germline V lookup: CDR1 SGHTA, CDR2 FQGNSA. V shed 2 bases and J shed 8 bases, with 15 bases lying between them. This CDR3 has 14 amino acids.